These 17 T cell receptor beta chains originate from one sample sequenced in a study of cytomegalovirus exposure and HLA in healthy donors. Amplification used 60 Vbeta primers and 13 Jbeta primers. TCRdb's table, derived via immunoSEQ multiplex PCR, lists solely in-frame clones and lacks some. The sample yields 180,000 or so clones, 70% to 80% seen once. The specimen sequenced was PBMCs. The origin of the receptors is a man younger than 30 in good health and CMV-seronegative.

The V gene is TRBV10-3, the J gene TRBJ2-7, with 15 bases lining up with TRBD2. CDR3 size: 15 residues. The V gene end was trimmed by 6 bases and the J gene end by 3 bases; junction bases not matched to a gene: 3. CDR1 and CDR2 (germline): ENHRY, SYGVKD. The CDR3 DNA sequence: TGTGCCATCAGAGGACTAGCGGGAGGGATCTACGAGCAGTACTTC. Protein: CAIRGLAGGIYEQYF.

The rearrangement links TRBV19 to TRBJ1-1; 7 nucleotides match TRBD1. The ends lost 1 base at V and 5 bases at J; junction bases unmatched: 7. CDR1 is LNHDA, CDR2 SQIVND, per germline (reference sequence). This CDR3 is built from 15 residues. CDR3 bases: TGTGCCAGTAGTATAGTTCGGACAGGAGCAACTGAAGCTTTCTTT. It specifies CASSIVRTGATEAFF.

This clone has a single count. The chain combines TRBV7-8 with TRBJ2-4; D not resolved. Per germline, CDR1 SGHVS and CDR2 FQNEAQ. The CDR3 has 16 residues. V dropped 4 bases and J dropped 2 bases, with 15 bases sitting between them. The CDR3 DNA is TGTGCCAGCAGCTCAACAAAGAGGTCTTCCAAAAACATTCAGTACTTC. Translated, it gives CASSSTKRSSKNIQYF.

The genes are TRBV5-5 and TRBJ2-2, with TRBD1 identical over 7 bases. V lost 4 bases, J lost 3 bases, and 9 bases stayed unmatched. The germline V gene has CDR1 SGHKS and CDR2 YYEKEE (reference sequence). CDR3 size: 16 residues. CDR3 in amino acids: CASSTLTGLDTGELFF. CDR3 nucleotide sequence: TGTGCCAGCAGCACACTGACAGGGTTAGACACCGGGGAGCTGTTTTTT.

The chain links TRBV2 to TRBJ2-7, with 11 bases fitting TRBD2. CDR1 SNHLY and CDR2 FYNNEI come from the germline V gene. The V gene end was trimmed by 5 bases and the J gene end by 0 bases; junction bases not matched to a gene: 3. The CDR3 is 15 residues long. In DNA form, the CDR3 reads TGTGCCAGCAGTATAGCGGGAGGGAGCTCCTACGAGCAGTACTTC. Encoded protein: CASSIAGGSSYEQYF.

This clone has more than one count but fewer than ten. The V gene is TRBV6-5, the J gene TRBJ2-1; D gene unclear. Per germline, CDR1 MNHEY and CDR2 SVGAGI. V shed 0 bases and J shed 4 bases, with 4 bases lying between them. The CDR3 length is 13 residues. CDR3 amino acids: CASSYSRYNEQFF. As DNA, the CDR3 is TGTGCCAGCAGTTACTCCAGGTACAATGAGCAGTTCTTC.

The chain recombines TRBV4-3 with TRBJ2-5, with 9 bases fitting TRBD2. CDR3 length: 17 amino acids. Germline-derived CDR1 and CDR2 are LGHNA and YSLEER. V was pared by 0 bases and J by 3 bases, with 8 bases of the junction left unmatched. The CDR3 nucleotides are TGCGCCAGCAGCCAAGAAGAGGGGCGGGGGGGAAAAGAGACCCAGTACTTC. This gives the protein CASSQEEGRGGKETQYF.

This chain uses TRBV4-3 with TRBJ1-3; TRBD1 might be the D (5 bases). Trimming cost V 1 base and J 0 bases, with 10 bases left between them. This CDR3 has 16 amino acids. Germline V gene data show CDR1 as LGHNA and CDR2 as YSLEER. CDR3 region: CASSQVKGASGNTIYF. The CDR3 DNA sequence: TGCGCCAGCAGCCAAGTAAAAGGGGCCTCTGGAAACACCATATATTTT.

V usage is TRBV2 and J usage is TRBJ2-1; the match to TRBD2 covers 9 bases. The CDR3 is 13 residues long. The germline V gene encodes CDR1 SNHLY and CDR2 FYNNEI. J was trimmed by 9 bases and V by 6 bases; bases with no gene match: 6. CDR3 loop: CASRGGRAAEQFF. The DNA of the CDR3 is TGTGCCAGCAGGGGCGGGAGGGCCGCTGAGCAGTTCTTC.

V is TRBV6-6 and J is TRBJ1-5, with 9 nucleotides matching TRBD1. Germline lookup yields CDR1 MNHNY and CDR2 SVGAGI (reference sequence). The junction had 8 bases not matched to a gene; V was cut back by 4 bases and J by 7 bases. The CDR3 sequence is 15 residues long. CDR3 protein: CASSSDRGSGQPQHF. CDR3 DNA: TGTGCCAGCAGTTCAGACAGGGGGTCTGGACAGCCCCAGCATTTT.

The chain recombines TRBV11-2 with TRBJ2-2; 7 positions agree with TRBD1. CDR3 length: 15 amino acids. The germline V gene encodes CDR1 SGHAT and CDR2 FQNNGV. V gave up 3 bases and J gave up 4 bases; unmatched junction bases: 5. The CDR3 protein is CASSFAWDSTGELFF. For the CDR3, the DNA is TGTGCCAGCAGCTTCGCCTGGGACAGCACCGGGGAGCTGTTTTTT. Full variable domain (remainder filled in from reference TRBV11-2 and TRBJ2-2): EAGVAQSPRYKIIEKRQSVAFWCNPISGHATLYWYQQILGQGPKLLIQFQNNGVVDDSQLPKDRFSAERLKGVDSTLKIQPAKLEDSAVYLCASSFAWDSTGELFFGEGSRLTVL.

Comment on this clone: A read error may account for a junction end that differs from germline. The gene calls are TRBV7-7 and TRBJ2-5; D may be TRBD2 (6 bases). Germline CDR1 reads SSHAT; CDR2 reads FNYEAQ (reference sequence). CDR3 length: 14 amino acids. The CDR3 coding sequence is TGTGCTAGCAGCTTAGGCGGGAACGTAGAGACCCAGTACTTC. Residues: CASSLGGNVETQYF.

The chain employs TRBV6-5 and TRBJ1-2; D is uncertain. Germline loops: CDR1 MNHEY, CDR2 SVGAGI. This CDR3 has 13 residues. V shed 4 bases and J shed 3 bases, with 9 bases lying between them. The CDR3 sequence: CASSSTRDYGYTF. The CDR3 region has the DNA TGTGCCAGCAGTTCGACAAGAGACTATGGCTACACCTTC.

This rearrangement joins TRBV11-2 to TRBJ2-2; 9 positions agree with TRBD2. Germline V gives CDR1 SGHAT, CDR2 FQNNGV. This CDR3 is built from 17 residues. Trimming removed 1 base from V and 5 bases from J; junction bases left unmatched: 8. The CDR3 protein is CASSLVELAGWTGELFF. CDR3 sequence (DNA): TGTGCCAGCAGCTTAGTCGAACTAGCGGGTTGGACCGGGGAGCTGTTTTTT.

The table lists this clone with a few counts. The V and J genes are TRBV4-3 and TRBJ2-1, with D perhaps TRBD1 (6 bases). Trimming cost V 0 bases and J 4 bases, with 10 bases left between them. There are 15 residues in the CDR3. CDR1 is LGHNA and CDR2 is YSLEER in the germline V gene. CDR3 in amino acids: CASSQDRTEYNEQFF. The CDR3 coding sequence is TGCGCCAGCAGCCAAGATAGGACAGAGTACAATGAGCAGTTCTTC.

The chain combines TRBV9 with TRBJ1-1; unclear D gene. Trimming shortened V by 1 base and J by 2 bases, and 12 bases separated the two germline ends. This CDR3 region has 15 residues. CDR1 and CDR2 (germline): SGDLS, YYNGEE. The CDR3 loop is CASSVRTEGNTEAFF. For the CDR3, the DNA is TGTGCCAGCAGCGTACGTACAGAGGGTAACACTGAAGCTTTCTTT.

The genes are TRBV6-6 and TRBJ2-1, with D possibly being TRBD2 (5 bases). The CDR3 has 13 residues. Germline CDR1 reads MNHNY; CDR2 reads SVGAGI (reference sequence). V shed 4 bases and J shed 3 bases, with 7 bases lying between them. DNA of the CDR3: TGTGCCAGCAGTTGGACTGACTACAATGAGCAGTTCTTC. This translates into CASSWTDYNEQFF.